Presented here are 31 T cell receptor beta chains from one specimen sequenced in a study of blood T cell repertoires in COVID-19. The table came from immunoSEQ multiplex PCR; TCRdb's copy has only in-frame clones and leaves some out. The sample has around 72,000 clones; roughly 80% are singletons. The sequenced sample was peripheral blood. Receptors were obtained from a woman older than 75 with acute or convalescent COVID-19.

This clone was picked up one time. The J gene is TRBJ2-1, the V gene TRBV29-1, with 12 positions matching TRBD2. J was trimmed by 4 bases and V by 4 bases; bases with no gene match: 8. This CDR3 comprises 16 residues. Germline CDR1 reads SQVTM; CDR2 reads ANQGSEA. CDR3 loop: CSVGYLAGGPYNEQFF. The CDR3 DNA reads as TGCAGCGTTGGGTATCTAGCGGGAGGGCCTTACAATGAGCAGTTCTTC.

The gene calls are TRBV30 and TRBJ2-7; TRBD1 aligns across 7 bases. The CDR3 has 12 amino acids. CDR1 and CDR2 from the germline V gene are GTSNPN and SVGIG (reference sequence). V lost 7 bases to trimming and J lost 6 bases; unmatched junction nucleotides: 9. The CDR3 bases are TGTGCCTTTCGGGACAGTGGCGTCGAGCAGTACTTC. Protein product: CAFRDSGVEQYF.

This clone showed up just once. The chain joins TRBV4-1 to TRBJ2-3; 9 bases are shared with TRBD2. V trimming: 0 bases; J trimming: 6 bases; junction bases outside the gene matches: 10. The CDR3 extends over 17 amino acids. Germline V gene data show CDR1 as MGHRA and CDR2 as YSYEKL. CDR3 loop: CASSQEKTSGYGDTQYF. The CDR3 DNA sequence: TGCGCCAGCAGCCAAGAAAAGACTAGCGGATATGGGGATACGCAGTATTTT.

The V call is TRBV29-1, the J call TRBJ2-5, with no clear D. Germline values: CDR1 SQVTM, CDR2 ANQGSEA. The CDR3 is 11 amino acids. V was pared by 6 bases and J by 5 bases, with 10 bases between. For the CDR3, the DNA is TGCAGCGTCGATTCCGGGGAGACCCAGTACTTC. It translates to CSVDSGETQYF.

This chain joins TRBV7-2 and TRBJ1-2, with D hard to call. The V gene lost 4 bases and the J gene lost 5 bases, with 11 bases spanning the gap. Germline CDR1 and CDR2: SGHTA and FQGNSA. This CDR3 has 13 residues. In DNA, the CDR3 is TGTGCCAGCAGCTCATCCGGGATATATGGCTACACCTTC. Amino acids: CASSSSGIYGYTF. Full variable domain (rest looked up from reference TRBV7-2 and TRBJ1-2): GAGVSQSPSNKVTEKGKDVELRCDPISGHTALYWYRQSLGQGLEFLIYFQGNSAPDKSGLPSDRFSAERTGGSVSTLTIQRTQQEDSAVYLCASSSSGIYGYTFGSGTRLTVV.

The gene calls are TRBV4-1 and TRBJ1-5; 8 bases match TRBD1. The length of the CDR3 is 16 residues. Germline V gene lookup returns CDR1 MGHRA and CDR2 YSYEKL. J lost 2 bases, V lost 0 bases, and 3 bases had no gene match. CDR3 DNA sequence: TGCGCCAGCAGCCAAGATCAGGACAGGGGCAATCAGCCCCAGCATTTT. This codes for CASSQDQDRGNQPQHF.

This chain joins TRBV18 and TRBJ1-2, with 9 bases fitting TRBD1. Germline trimming cut 0 bases from V and 4 bases from J; bases unmatched to any gene: 0. The CDR3 consists of 14 residues. Germline V gives CDR1 KGHSH, CDR2 LQKENI. CDR3 DNA: TGTGCCAGCTCACCACCGACAGGGGGCTATGGCTACACCTTC. Amino acid sequence: CASSPPTGGYGYTF.

This chain uses TRBV11-2 with TRBJ1-3; D call uncertain. Trimming pared 11 bases from V and 1 base from J, leaving 9 bases between. CDR3 length: 12 residues. CDR1 SGHAT and CDR2 FQNNGV come from the germline V gene. CDR3 sequence (DNA): TGTGCCCTCCGAGATTCTGGAAACACCATATATTTT. Amino acid sequence: CALRDSGNTIYF.

The rearrangement joins TRBV10-2 to TRBJ1-5; 7 bases agree with TRBD1. The V and J ends lost 6 bases and 1 base, in that order; junction bases with no gene match: 6. The CDR3 length is 15 residues. From germline, CDR1 is WSHSY and CDR2 SAAADI. CDR3 DNA: TGCGCCAGCAGACTGACAGGGTTGAGCAATCAGCCCCAGCATTTT. It translates to CASRLTGLSNQPQHF.

The chain uses TRBV7-3 and TRBJ1-2; D gene unclear. Between the trimmed V and J ends, which lost 0 bases and 13 bases, there was a span of 24 bases. CDR3 size: 16 residues. CDR1 and CDR2 from the germline V gene are SGHTA and FQGTGA. The CDR3 DNA reads TGTGCCAGCAGCTTAACGGCCCCCCCCGGCGGCAACAAAGTCACCTTC. This encodes CASSLTAPPGGNKVTF.

V and J are TRBV29-1 and TRBJ1-1; D is unclear. The V end lost 3 bases, the J end lost 9 bases, and 8 bases lay between the germline ends. The CDR3 loop spans 10 amino acids. CDR1 and CDR2 (germline): SQVTM, ANQGSEA. The CDR3 DNA reads as TGCAGCGTTGATTCCTTTAAAGCTTTCTTT. It is translated as CSVDSFKAFF.

In its sample, this clone was seen once. The rearrangement links TRBV7-3 to TRBJ1-1; 11 positions agree with TRBD1. The germline CDR1 and CDR2 sequences are SGHTA and FQGTGA. V shed 5 bases and J 5 bases; nucleotides not matched to a gene: 10. The CDR3 has 16 amino acids. The CDR3 spells CASSLPLGQGATEAFF. The CDR3 nucleotides read TGTGCCAGCAGCCTTCCGCTCGGACAGGGGGCGACTGAAGCTTTCTTT.

The V call is TRBV11-3, the J call TRBJ2-1; D is perhaps TRBD1 (6 bases). Between the trimmed V and J ends, which lost 2 bases and 3 bases, there was a span of 14 bases. This CDR3 is 16 amino acids long. Germline CDR1 reads SGHNT; CDR2 reads YENEEA. DNA of the CDR3: TGTGCCAGCAGCTTAAGAGGGCAGGGGAACTACAATGAGCAGTTCTTC. Protein: CASSLRGQGNYNEQFF.

This chain connects TRBV5-1 to TRBJ2-5, with D maybe TRBD1 (6 bases). Germline assignment: CDR1 SGHRS and CDR2 YFSETQ. V lost 5 bases to trimming and J lost 5 bases, with 19 bases between them. The CDR3 runs 15 residues. The CDR3 DNA follows: TGCGCCAGCAGTACAGGGCCCGGTGACGGGGAGACCCAGTACTTC. It is translated as CASSTGPGDGETQYF.

The rearrangement links TRBV3-1 (or the pseudogene TRBV3-2) to TRBJ1-4; 9 positions match TRBD1. The V gene's germline CDR1 is LGHDT and CDR2 YNNKEL (reference sequence). V trimming: 4 bases; J trimming: 0 bases; junction bases outside the gene matches: 9. This CDR3 is built from 18 residues. The CDR3 nucleotides read TGTGCCAGCAGCCTACGACAGGGGGGTATTGCAACTAATGAAAAACTGTTTTTT. Protein product: CASSLRQGGIATNEKLFF.

The gene calls are TRBV6-1 and TRBJ1-2; D unresolved. Between the trimmed V and J ends, which lost 3 bases and 7 bases, there was a span of 18 bases. Germline CDR1 is MNHNS and CDR2 is SASEGT. The CDR3 spans 15 residues. CDR3 in DNA: TGTGCCAGCAGTGAGATACTGTCCCTCCCTGGTGGCTACACCTTC. Its translation is CASSEILSLPGGYTF.

This clone came up a few times. The J gene is TRBJ1-5, the V gene TRBV19; D gene unclear. Germline lookup yields CDR1 LNHDA and CDR2 SQIVND (reference sequence). Trimming cost V 6 bases and J 1 base, with 10 bases left between them. This CDR3 is built from 14 residues. CDR3 nucleotides: TGTGCCAGTAGCGGGAGTTGGAGCAATCAGCCCCAGCATTTT. Its translation is CASSGSWSNQPQHF.

The gene calls are TRBV9 and TRBJ1-3, with a weak D call TRBD1 (6 bases). The CDR3 is 17 residues long. Germline V gene lookup returns CDR1 SGDLS and CDR2 YYNGEE. V was pared by 4 bases and J by 0 bases, with 17 bases between. CDR3 DNA: TGTGCCAGCAGCCGCCTAGGGGGATCAAGCTCTGGAAACACCATATATTTT. It translates to CASSRLGGSSSGNTIYF.

The table lists this clone with a few counts. The V call is TRBV9, the J call TRBJ1-1; 8 nucleotides line up with TRBD1. There are 16 residues in the CDR3. Germline assignment: CDR1 SGDLS and CDR2 YYNGEE. V trimming: 0 bases; J trimming: 0 bases; junction bases outside the gene matches: 4. The DNA for the CDR3 is TGTGCCAGCAGCGTAGTGGGACAGGTTTTGAACACTGAAGCTTTCTTT. This encodes CASSVVGQVLNTEAFF.

The chain has TRBV3-1 (or the pseudogene TRBV3-2) and TRBJ2-3; D ambiguous. Germline V lookup: CDR1 LGHDT, CDR2 YNNKEL (reference sequence). V lost 3 bases to trimming and J lost 4 bases, with 5 bases between them. The CDR3 has 12 amino acids. CDR3 region: CASSHGADTQYF. The CDR3 DNA reads TGTGCCAGCAGCCACGGAGCAGATACGCAGTATTTT.

This chain links TRBV18 with TRBJ2-1; 13 positions match TRBD2. The ends lost 5 bases at V and 9 bases at J; junction bases unmatched: 10. The CDR3 extends over 16 amino acids. Germline V gene lookup returns CDR1 KGHSH and CDR2 LQKENI. Here the CDR3 reads CASSSGTSGKSIEQFF. In DNA form, the CDR3 reads TGTGCCAGCTCATCTGGGACTAGCGGGAAGTCGATTGAGCAGTTCTTC.

The V call is TRBV5-6, the J call TRBJ1-2, with D hard to call. The CDR3 has 12 residues. With 1 base removed from V and 2 bases from J, the gap between germline ends came to 3 bases. Germline lookup yields CDR1 SGHDT and CDR2 YYEEEE. This CDR3 reads CASSLTNYGYTF. In DNA form, the CDR3 reads TGTGCCAGCAGCTTGACAAACTATGGCTACACCTTC.

The rearrangement uses TRBV12-3 or TRBV12-4 and TRBJ2-7; a possible D gene is TRBD2 (6 bases). The CDR3 runs to 13 residues. V was clipped by 6 bases and J by 0 bases, with 9 bases between them. The CDR3 spells CASSPGGSYEQYF. DNA of the CDR3: TGTGCCAGCAGCCCCGGGGGCTCCTACGAGCAGTACTTC.

J is TRBJ2-7 and V is TRBV7-2; D is perhaps TRBD1 (6 bases). Per germline, CDR1 SGHTA and CDR2 FQGNSA. Trimming stripped 3 bases from V and 4 bases from J, with 19 bases between. The CDR3 has 16 amino acids. The CDR3 DNA sequence: TGTGCCAGCAGCTTGTTCCCTCAGGGGCAGGGTTACGAGCAGTACTTC. It yields the protein CASSLFPQGQGYEQYF.

The chain couples TRBV5-1 to TRBJ2-2; D possibly corresponds to TRBD2 (6 bases). The germline V gene encodes CDR1 SGHRS and CDR2 YFSETQ. CDR3 length: 17 amino acids. Trimming stripped 3 bases from V and 0 bases from J, with 15 bases between. CDR3 nucleotides: TGCGCCAGCAGCTCCCTGGGCGGGAAAACGAACACCGGGGAGCTGTTTTTT. Translating gives CASSSLGGKTNTGELFF.

Notes on this clone: Compared with germline, one end of the junction differs, possibly owing to a read error. V is TRBV7-7 and J is TRBJ2-3; D may be TRBD2 (6 bases). There are 15 residues in the CDR3. Germline lookup yields CDR1 SSHAT and CDR2 FNYEAQ (reference sequence). CDR3 sequence (DNA): TGTGCTAGCAGCGCGGGACTCGCGCGCACAGATACGCAGTATTTT. Translating gives CASSAGLARTDTQYF.

The chain has TRBV10-3 and TRBJ2-1; D perhaps matches TRBD2 (7 bases). The CDR3 is 16 residues long. Looked up from germline, CDR1 is ENHRY and CDR2 is SYGVKD. V dropped 8 bases and J dropped 6 bases, with 23 bases sitting between them. CDR3 sequence (DNA): TGTGCCATCGGGCCGAGGGGGGGAGGGCCCGCCAATGAGCAGTTCTTC. Amino acids: CAIGPRGGGPANEQFF.

J is TRBJ1-5 and V is TRBV19; 7 bases map to TRBD1. V trimming: 2 bases; J trimming: 7 bases; junction bases outside the gene matches: 2. Germline values: CDR1 LNHDA, CDR2 SQIVND (reference sequence). There are 13 residues in the CDR3. CDR3 in amino acids: CASSISGGQPQHF. In DNA form, the CDR3 reads TGTGCCAGTAGTATATCAGGGGGGCAGCCCCAGCATTTT.

V is TRBV7-3 and J is TRBJ2-3; 11 nucleotides align to TRBD2. With V trimmed by 6 bases and J by 0 bases, 2 bases remained unmatched. In germline, CDR1 is SGHTA, CDR2 FQGTGA. This CDR3 has 15 residues. The CDR3 is CASRLAGGSTDTQYF. In DNA, the CDR3 is TGTGCCAGCAGGCTAGCGGGAGGTAGCACAGATACGCAGTATTTT.

The genes are TRBV5-1 and TRBJ2-5; 8 bases match TRBD2. CDR3 size: 16 residues. Germline CDR1 and CDR2: SGHRS and YFSETQ. V lost 4 bases to trimming and J lost 2 bases; unmatched junction nucleotides: 10. This CDR3 is CASSGWASGSQETQYF. The CDR3 DNA is TGCGCCAGCAGCGGTTGGGCTAGCGGGTCTCAAGAGACCCAGTACTTC.

This chain joins TRBV27 and TRBJ2-1; D possibly corresponds to TRBD2 (5 bases). The V and J ends lost 3 bases and 5 bases respectively, with 11 bases between them. CDR1 is MNHEY and CDR2 is SMNVEV in the germline V gene (reference sequence). The CDR3 covers 14 residues. The CDR3 DNA reads as TGTGCCAGCAGTTTTCTAGCTGGGGACAATGAGCAGTTCTTC. Amino acid sequence: CASSFLAGDNEQFF.